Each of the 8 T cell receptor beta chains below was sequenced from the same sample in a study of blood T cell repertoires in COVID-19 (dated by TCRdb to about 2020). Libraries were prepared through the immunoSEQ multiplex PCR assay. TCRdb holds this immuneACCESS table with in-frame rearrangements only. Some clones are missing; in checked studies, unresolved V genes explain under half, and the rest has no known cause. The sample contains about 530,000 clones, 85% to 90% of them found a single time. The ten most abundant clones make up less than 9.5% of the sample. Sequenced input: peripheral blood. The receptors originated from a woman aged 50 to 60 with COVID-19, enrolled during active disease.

CDR3 DNA: TGTGCCAGCAGCCAGCTCAGGGTATCATCCTACGAGCAGTACTTC. Protein: CASSQLRVSSYEQYF. This chain joins TRBV3-1 (or the pseudogene TRBV3-2) and TRBJ2-7; the D gene is possibly TRBD1 (5 bases). Trimming pared 3 bases from V and 1 base from J, leaving 13 bases between. Germline-derived CDR1 and CDR2 are LGHDT and YNNKEL (reference sequence). This CDR3 is built from 15 residues.

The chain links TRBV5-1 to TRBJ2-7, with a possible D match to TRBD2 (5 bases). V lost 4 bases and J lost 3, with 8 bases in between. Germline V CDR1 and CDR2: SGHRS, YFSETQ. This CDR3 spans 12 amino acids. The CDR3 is CASSVGGYEQYF. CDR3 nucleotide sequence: TGCGCCAGCAGCGTTGGAGGCTACGAGCAGTACTTC.

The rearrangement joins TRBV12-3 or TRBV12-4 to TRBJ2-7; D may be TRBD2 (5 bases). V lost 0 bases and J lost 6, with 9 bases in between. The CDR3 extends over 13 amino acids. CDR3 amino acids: CASSLATRGEQYF. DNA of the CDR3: TGTGCCAGCAGTTTAGCGACCCGGGGCGAGCAGTACTTC.

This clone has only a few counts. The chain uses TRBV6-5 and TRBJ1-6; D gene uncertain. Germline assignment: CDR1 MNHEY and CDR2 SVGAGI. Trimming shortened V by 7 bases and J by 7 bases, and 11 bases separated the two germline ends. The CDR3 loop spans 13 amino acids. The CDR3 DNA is TGTGCCAGCACGCCCCGGAGGAATTCACCCCTCCACTTT. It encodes CASTPRRNSPLHF.

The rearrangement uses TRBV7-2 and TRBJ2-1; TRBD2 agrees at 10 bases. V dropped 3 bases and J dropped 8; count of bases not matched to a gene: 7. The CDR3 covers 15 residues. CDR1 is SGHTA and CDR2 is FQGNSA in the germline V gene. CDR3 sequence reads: CASSFEAGGLYEQFF. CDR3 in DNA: TGTGCCAGCAGCTTCGAAGCGGGGGGGCTTTATGAGCAGTTCTTC.

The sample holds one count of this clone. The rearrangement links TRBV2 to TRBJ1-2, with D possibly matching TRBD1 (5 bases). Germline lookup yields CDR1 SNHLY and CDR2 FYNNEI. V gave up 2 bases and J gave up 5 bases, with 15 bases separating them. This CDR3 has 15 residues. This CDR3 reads CASSERGLLSYGYTF. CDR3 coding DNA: TGTGCCAGCAGTGAACGGGGACTTTTAAGTTATGGCTACACCTTC.

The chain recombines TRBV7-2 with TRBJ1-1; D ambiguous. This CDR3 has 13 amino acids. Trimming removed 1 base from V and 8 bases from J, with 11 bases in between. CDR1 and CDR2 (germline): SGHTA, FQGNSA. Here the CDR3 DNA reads TGTGCCAGCAGCTTAGATGGCAGTCGAGAAGCTTTCTTT. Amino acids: CASSLDGSREAFF.

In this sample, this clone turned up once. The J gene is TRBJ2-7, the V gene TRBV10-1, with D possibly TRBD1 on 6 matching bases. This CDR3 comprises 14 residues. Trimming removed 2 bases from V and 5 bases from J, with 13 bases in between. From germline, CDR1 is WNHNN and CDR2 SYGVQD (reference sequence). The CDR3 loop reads CASSEPGQRDEQYF. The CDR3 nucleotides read TGCGCCAGCAGTGAGCCCGGACAGAGGGACGAGCAGTACTTC.